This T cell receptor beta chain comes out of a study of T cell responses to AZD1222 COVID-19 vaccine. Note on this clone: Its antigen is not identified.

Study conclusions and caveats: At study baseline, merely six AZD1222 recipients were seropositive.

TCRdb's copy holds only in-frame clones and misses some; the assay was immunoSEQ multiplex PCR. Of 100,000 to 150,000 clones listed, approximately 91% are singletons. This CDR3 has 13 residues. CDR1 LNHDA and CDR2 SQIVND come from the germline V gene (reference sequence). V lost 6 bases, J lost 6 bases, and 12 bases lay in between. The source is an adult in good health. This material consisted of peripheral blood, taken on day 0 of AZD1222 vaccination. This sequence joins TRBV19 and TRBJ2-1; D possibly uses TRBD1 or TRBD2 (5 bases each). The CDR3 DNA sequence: TGTGCCAGTAGACCCGGGGCCAGCAATGAGCAGTTCTTC. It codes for CASRPGASNEQFF.